This T cell receptor (beta chain) is from a study of lymphopenia after photon versus proton radiotherapy. Study-wide points: After lymphocyte nadir, photon-treated repertoires showed oligoclonal expansion, especially CD8+ Temra.

About this clone itself: Its matching antigen is unknown.

Some clones are missing from TCRdb's copy, which holds only in-frame ones; the method was immunoSEQ multiplex PCR. The data hold 30,000 to 45,000 clones, with more than 70% observed a single time. The CDR3 spans 14 residues. CDR1 is KGHSH and CDR2 is LQKENI in the germline V gene. The germline V and J ends were trimmed by 5 bases and 0 bases, with 10 bases remaining between them. This chain connects TRBV18 to TRBJ2-5; possible D gene TRBD1, 6 bases. The TCR sequence derives from a man aged 45-65 years with gastric cancer. Here the sequenced sample was peripheral blood, taken from a patient treated with photon-based radiotherapy. In DNA form, the CDR3 reads TGTGCCAGCTCATCACAGGGAGACCAAGAGACCCAGTACTTC. Translated, it gives CASSSQGDQETQYF.